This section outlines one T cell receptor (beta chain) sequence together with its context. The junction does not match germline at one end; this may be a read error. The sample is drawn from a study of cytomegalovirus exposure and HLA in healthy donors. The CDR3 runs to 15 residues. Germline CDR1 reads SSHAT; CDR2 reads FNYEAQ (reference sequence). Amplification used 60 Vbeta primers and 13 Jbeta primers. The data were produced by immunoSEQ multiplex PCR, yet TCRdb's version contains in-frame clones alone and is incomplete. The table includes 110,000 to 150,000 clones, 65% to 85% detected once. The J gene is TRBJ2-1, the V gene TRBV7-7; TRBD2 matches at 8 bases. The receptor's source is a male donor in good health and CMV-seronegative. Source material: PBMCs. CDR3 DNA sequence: TGTGCTAGCAGCCCCCGCCCACTAGCGGCCAATGAGCAGTTCTTC. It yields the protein CASSPRPLAANEQFF. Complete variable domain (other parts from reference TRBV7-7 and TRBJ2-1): GAGVSQSPRYKVTKRGQDVTLRCDPISSHATLYWYQQALGQGPEFLTYFNYEAQPDKSGLPSDRFSAERPEGSISTLTIQRTEQRDSAMYRCASSPRPLAANEQFFGPGTRLTVL.